Presented here are 4 T cell receptor beta chains from one specimen sequenced in a study of cytotoxic CD8 clonotypes in ibrutinib-treated CLL. Assay: immunoSEQ multiplex PCR; the TCRdb copy retains only in-frame clones and omits some. The sample consists of 50,000 to 60,000 clones, around 78% of them appearing once. The sequencing here drew on PBMCs, taken after 24 months of ibrutinib treatment. These receptors all come from a human donor with chronic lymphocytic leukemia.

The chain uses TRBV5-6 and TRBJ1-1; D possibly corresponds to TRBD1 (6 bases). CDR1 SGHDT and CDR2 YYEEEE come from the germline V gene. V was cut by 4 bases and J by 3 bases, with 13 bases left in between. The CDR3 totals 14 residues. This chain's CDR3 is CASSPWGAYTEAFF. The CDR3 nucleotides are TGTGCCAGCAGCCCTTGGGGGGCGTACACTGAAGCTTTCTTT.

CDR3 loop: CAWSKGGNTEAFF. In DNA form, the CDR3 reads TGTGCCTGGAGTAAGGGGGGGAACACTGAAGCTTTCTTT. The J gene is TRBJ1-1, the V gene TRBV30; D may be TRBD1 (6 bases). Germline V gene sequence: CDR1 GTSNPN, CDR2 SVGIG (reference sequence). The CDR3 is made up of 13 amino acids. V lost 2 bases and J 1 base, leaving 8 bases between the germline ends.

J is TRBJ2-2 and V is TRBV18; D unresolved. CDR1 and CDR2 from the germline V gene are KGHSH and LQKENI. The CDR3 is 14 residues long. The V and J ends lost 5 bases and 4 bases respectively, with 11 bases between them. This CDR3 reads CASSIAEGTGELFF. CDR3 nucleotides: TGTGCCAGCTCAATAGCCGAAGGCACCGGGGAGCTGTTTTTT.

The CDR3 sequence is CASSAAGGPDTQYF. CDR3 coding DNA: TGTGCCAGCAGTGCAGCGGGAGGGCCAGATACGCAGTATTTT. This chain links TRBV6-1 with TRBJ2-3, with 10 positions matching TRBD2. V dropped 4 bases and J dropped 4; count of bases not matched to a gene: 2. The CDR3 has 14 residues. The germline gives CDR1 MNHNS, CDR2 SASEGT.